The next 13 T cell receptor beta chains were all read from a single sample in a study of identical twins. Each CDR3 protein gets one entry after TCRdb re-called the 5' RACE reads with MiXCR. The top ten clones hold around 3% of a sample with 450,000 or so distinct CDR3 sequences, 24% of them seen once. This sample was shared with a second study, whose subject was T cells expressing NK-cell markers.

Sequences were obtained from CD4+ T cells sorted from blood. The origin of the receptors is a woman aged 18-29 years in good health.

J is TRBJ2-1 and V is TRBV24-1; D possibly corresponds to TRBD1 (5 bases). CDR3 size: 15 residues. V was trimmed by 11 bases and J by 0 bases, leaving 16 bases between them. Germline V gives CDR1 KGHDR, CDR2 SFDVKD. CDR3 region: CASTTTTGSYNEQFF. DNA for the CDR3: TGTGCCAGCACCACCACTACAGGCTCCTACAATGAGCAGTTCTTC.

This chain joins TRBV15 and TRBJ2-7; D remains ambiguous. Trimming took 0 bases from V and 3 from J, leaving 12 bases between them. Per germline, CDR1 LNHNV and CDR2 YYDKDF (reference sequence). The CDR3 is 15 residues long. The chain's CDR3 is CATSREVVGLYEQYF. In DNA, the CDR3 is TGTGCCACCAGCAGAGAAGTAGTAGGTCTCTACGAGCAGTACTTC.

CDR3 coding DNA: TGCGCCAGCAGGGGAGCGCCGAACACCGGGGAGCTGTTTTTT. Residues: CASRGAPNTGELFF. The chain carries TRBV5-1 and TRBJ2-2; maybe TRBD2 (5 bases). Trimming cost V 5 bases and J 0 bases, with 8 bases left between them. Germline V gene lookup returns CDR1 SGHRS and CDR2 YFSETQ. The CDR3 length is 14 residues.

The chain carries TRBV18 and TRBJ1-1, with 7 positions matching TRBD1. Germline values: CDR1 KGHSH, CDR2 LQKENI. CDR3 length equals 17 residues. Trimming removed 1 base from V and 1 base from J; junction bases left unmatched: 9. The CDR3 spells CASSPQNLGGPNTEAFF. CDR3 sequence (DNA): TGTGCCAGCTCACCACAGAACTTAGGGGGCCCGAACACTGAAGCTTTCTTT.

This chain connects TRBV5-1 to TRBJ1-3, with 7 bases lining up with TRBD1. Germline V gene sequence: CDR1 SGHRS, CDR2 YFSETQ. V dropped 0 bases and J dropped 2; count of bases not matched to a gene: 2. There are 15 residues in the CDR3. The CDR3: CASSLGQGAGNTIYF. The DNA of the CDR3 is TGCGCCAGCAGCTTGGGACAGGGCGCTGGAAACACCATATATTTT.

The V gene is TRBV12-3 or TRBV12-4, the J gene TRBJ2-1; TRBD2 agrees at 7 bases. Losses at the gene ends were 5 bases for V and 9 bases for J; bases not matched to a gene: 10. The CDR3 spans 14 residues. CDR3 amino acids: CASSPYVSGGEQFF. As DNA, the CDR3 is TGTGCCAGCAGTCCCTACGTCTCGGGAGGTGAGCAGTTCTTC.

The chain uses TRBV7-9 and TRBJ2-5; D not certain. V shed 4 bases and J shed 5 bases, with 11 bases lying between them. The CDR3 totals 13 residues. Germline assignment: CDR1 SEHNR and CDR2 FQNEAQ (reference sequence). CDR3 amino acids: CASSSDGSETQYF. The CDR3, as DNA: TGTGCCAGCAGCTCAGACGGTTCTGAGACCCAGTACTTC.

This clonotype turned up a few times. The chain carries TRBV21-1 and TRBJ2-3; TRBD1 is taken as the D call from the table, unchecked against the DNA. TRBV21-1 has pseudogene status. This CDR3 has 12 residues. This CDR3 is CAAPRGTDTQYF. The CDR3 bases are TGTGCCGCCCCCCGGGGGACAGATACGCAGTATTTT.

The chain couples TRBV29-1 to TRBJ2-2, with D perhaps given as TRBD1 or TRBD2 (5 bases each). Between the trimmed V and J ends, which lost 4 bases and 1 base, there was a span of 10 bases. CDR3 length equals 14 residues. Germline-derived CDR1 and CDR2 are SQVTM and ANQGSEA. This CDR3 reads CSVGGSMNTGELFF. CDR3 sequence (DNA): TGCAGCGTTGGGGGGTCAATGAACACCGGGGAGCTGTTTTTT.

V is TRBV7-2 and J is TRBJ1-4; the D gene is possibly TRBD1 (5 bases). This CDR3 comprises 16 residues. V lost 5 bases, J lost 0 bases, and 13 bases lay in between. CDR1 SGHTA and CDR2 FQGNSA come from the germline V gene. DNA of the CDR3: TGTGCCAGCAGCCCAAAAACGGGGGCAACTAATGAAAAACTGTTTTTT. Translating it yields CASSPKTGATNEKLFF.

This clonotype was observed a handful of times. CDR3 region: CASSFGPNTDTQYF. The CDR3 DNA is TGTGCCAGCAGCTTCGGGCCTAACACAGATACGCAGTATTTT. This chain connects TRBV7-2 to TRBJ2-3; D not resolved. Trimming left V 3 bases short and J 2 bases short, with 9 bases between. The CDR3 is 14 residues long. Germline V CDR1 and CDR2: SGHTA, FQGNSA.

This clonotype has only a few counts. The chain employs TRBV5-1 and TRBJ1-3; the D is unclear. The V end lost 3 bases, the J end lost 4 bases, and 11 bases lay between the germline ends. Per germline, CDR1 SGHRS and CDR2 YFSETQ. The CDR3 has 14 amino acids. The CDR3 here is CASSSSTQGNTIYF. As DNA, the CDR3 is TGCGCCAGCAGCTCCTCAACACAGGGAAACACCATATATTTT.

A remark on this clonotype: Germline is not matched at one junction end, which may reflect a read error. This chain connects TRBV4-3 to TRBJ1-2; unclear D gene. CDR3 length: 15 residues. CDR1 is LGHNA and CDR2 is YSLEER in the germline V gene. The CDR3 bases are TGCGCCAGCAGCCAGGGCTCCGTCGTCAACTCTGGCTACACCTTC. Residues: CASSQGSVVNSGYTF.